The 27 T cell receptor beta chains presented below share a single source sample, sequenced in a study of cytomegalovirus exposure and HLA in healthy donors. The PCR ran on 60 Vbeta and 13 Jbeta primers. TCRdb's copy holds only in-frame clones and misses some; the assay was immunoSEQ multiplex PCR. The sample holds some 200,000 clones; 65% to 85% are singletons and the top ten take 0.71%. The specimen sequenced was PBMCs. These receptors were taken from a boy aged 2 to 10 in good health and CMV-seronegative.

This chain connects TRBV6-1 to TRBJ1-2; D is perhaps TRBD1 (5 bases). The germline V and J ends were trimmed by 3 bases and 5 bases, with 22 bases remaining between them. Germline assignment: CDR1 MNHNS and CDR2 SASEGT. The CDR3 extends over 17 amino acids. The CDR3 reads CASSDSSDGFRGYGYTF. The CDR3 DNA reads TGTGCCAGCAGTGATAGCTCCGACGGCTTTCGGGGGTATGGCTACACCTTC.

Only one count was recorded for this clone. The rearrangement links TRBV13 to TRBJ2-3; 9 bases fit TRBD1. After removal of 8 bases from V and 5 bases from J, the junction contained 5 bases not matched to a gene. Germline CDR1 reads PRHDT; CDR2 reads FYEKMQ (reference sequence). The CDR3 covers 13 residues. The CDR3: CASRTGVEDTQYF. The CDR3, as DNA: TGTGCCAGCCGGACAGGGGTGGAAGATACGCAGTATTTT.

V gene TRBV11-3 combines with J gene TRBJ2-4; possible D gene TRBD2, 5 bases. The CDR3 is 15 residues long. Germline V CDR1 and CDR2: SGHNT, YENEEA. The V end was cut by 1 base, the J end by 4 bases, with 11 bases between. The CDR3 here is CASSLGGPGKNIQYF. The CDR3, as DNA: TGTGCCAGCAGCTTAGGAGGGCCGGGGAAAAACATTCAGTACTTC. Full variable domain (outside the CDR3, taken from reference TRBV11-3 and TRBJ2-4): EAGVVQSPRYKIIEKKQPVAFWCNPISGHNTLYWYLQNLGQGPELLIRYENEEAVDDSQLPKDRFSAERLKGVDSTLKIQPAELGDSAVYLCASSLGGPGKNIQYFGAGTRLSVL.

The rearrangement joins TRBV6-5 to TRBJ2-7, with TRBD1 matching 8 bases. The CDR3 has 14 amino acids. Germline V gene sequence: CDR1 MNHEY, CDR2 SVGAGI. Losses at the gene ends were 6 bases for V and 5 bases for J; bases not matched to a gene: 9. CDR3 nucleotides: TGTGCCAGCAGAAGACAGGGGCTGTCCCACGAGCAGTACTTC. This translates into CASRRQGLSHEQYF.

The chain recombines TRBV29-1 with TRBJ2-7; 9 bases line up with TRBD1. V lost 7 bases and J lost 6; bases outside the gene matches: 7. Germline loops: CDR1 SQVTM, CDR2 ANQGSEA. There are 12 residues in the CDR3. The DNA for the CDR3 is TGCAGCGCGACGGGACAGGGAGGCGAGCAGTACTTC. Its protein product is CSATGQGGEQYF.

V is TRBV2 and J is TRBJ2-7; D possibly corresponds to TRBD1 (5 bases). The CDR3 loop spans 15 amino acids. The V and J ends lost 3 bases and 3 bases respectively, with 15 bases between them. Germline CDR1 SNHLY, CDR2 FYNNEI. Here the CDR3 reads CASSEEFIGDYEQYF. The DNA of the CDR3 is TGTGCCAGCAGTGAGGAATTTATAGGGGACTACGAGCAGTACTTC.

The rearrangement uses TRBV4-1 and TRBJ2-7; the D gene is possibly TRBD1 (6 bases). V was trimmed by 4 bases and J by 2 bases, leaving 15 bases between them. The CDR3 contains 15 residues. Germline V gives CDR1 MGHRA, CDR2 YSYEKL. CDR3 region: CASSPTQTGPYEQYF. The CDR3 DNA is TGCGCCAGCAGCCCTACTCAGACAGGCCCCTACGAGCAGTACTTC.

This chain links TRBV28 with TRBJ2-3; the D gene is possibly TRBD1 (6 bases). The CDR3 extends over 15 amino acids. Germline V gene data show CDR1 as MDHEN and CDR2 as SYDVKM. Between the trimmed V and J ends, which lost 8 bases and 3 bases, there was a span of 18 bases. The CDR3 protein is CASRATGFRTDTQYF. The CDR3 DNA is TGTGCCAGCCGCGCGACAGGTTTTCGTACAGATACGCAGTATTTT.

The V and J genes are TRBV10-3 and TRBJ2-7; possibly TRBD2 for D (6 bases). This CDR3 region has 15 residues. V was cut by 4 bases and J by 4 bases, with 17 bases left in between. Germline V lookup: CDR1 ENHRY, CDR2 SYGVKD. The CDR3 region has the DNA TGTGCCATCAGTGGGGGGGACGGGGTCTCTTACGAGCAGTACTTC. It is translated as CAISGGDGVSYEQYF.

The chain employs TRBV23-1 and TRBJ2-7; 12 positions agree with TRBD1. Being an ORF, TRBV23-1 has a function that is uncertain. The V segment lost 4 bases and the J segment 5 bases; nucleotides outside the gene matches: 6. This CDR3 spans 15 amino acids. The CDR3 nucleotides are TGCGCCAGCAGTCGACCGGGACAGGGGGCTAACGAGCAGTACTTC. It yields the protein CASSRPGQGANEQYF.

The J gene is TRBJ2-7, the V gene TRBV10-1; TRBD1 is a possible D gene (6 bases). Between the trimmed V and J ends, which lost 6 bases and 0 bases, there was a span of 15 bases. This CDR3 spans 15 amino acids. The germline CDR1 and CDR2 sequences are WNHNN and SYGVQD (reference sequence). CDR3 amino acids: CASRFRDINSYEQYF. The CDR3 region has the DNA TGCGCCAGCAGATTCCGGGACATAAACTCCTACGAGCAGTACTTC.

This clone was seen once. The rearrangement joins TRBV5-1 to TRBJ1-6; TRBD1 is a possible D gene (5 bases). The CDR3 consists of 18 residues. In germline, CDR1 is SGHRS, CDR2 YFSETQ. Trimming cost V 4 bases and J 0 bases, with 17 bases left between them. As DNA, the CDR3 is TGCGCCAGCAGCGAAGGGACGGGAGCATACTCCTATAATTCACCCCTCCACTTT. It encodes CASSEGTGAYSYNSPLHF.

The rearrangement joins TRBV6-1 to TRBJ1-5; maybe TRBD1 (5 bases). The CDR3 has 15 amino acids. Germline V CDR1 and CDR2: MNHNS, SASEGT. Trimming stripped 8 bases from V and 7 bases from J, with 21 bases between. The CDR3 DNA follows: TGTGCCAGCCGCGGGCCAGGGAGGGTAGACCAGCCCCAGCATTTT. This gives the protein CASRGPGRVDQPQHF.

This clone was detected a few times. The rearrangement uses TRBV2 and TRBJ1-6, with D tentatively TRBD1 (6 bases). The CDR3 runs to 14 residues. Germline V CDR1 and CDR2: SNHLY, FYNNEI. V lost 7 bases to trimming and J lost 9 bases, with 16 bases between them. The CDR3 DNA reads TGTGCCAGCACGGGATACAGGGAAATTTCACCCCTCCACTTT. This encodes CASTGYREISPLHF.

The chain has TRBV7-8 and TRBJ2-7; D is possibly TRBD1 (5 bases). V dropped 5 bases and J dropped 4 bases, with 18 bases sitting between them. This CDR3 comprises 15 residues. CDR1 is SGHVS and CDR2 is FQNEAQ in the germline V gene. CDR3 bases: TGTGCCAGCAGCAAAACCAGGGTTCTTCCTTACGAGCAGTACTTC. Its translation: CASSKTRVLPYEQYF.

The chain recombines TRBV10-3 with TRBJ2-7, with TRBD2 matching over 14 bases. Germline CDR1 ENHRY, CDR2 SYGVKD. This CDR3 is 15 amino acids long. The trim removed 4 bases at V and 6 bases at J, leaving 5 bases unmatched. CDR3 coding DNA: TGTGCCATCAGTGGTCAAGGACTAGCGGGGGGCGAGCAGTACTTC. This sequence encodes CAISGQGLAGGEQYF.

This clone appeared once. The rearrangement uses TRBV4-2 and TRBJ2-1; TRBD2 matches at 14 bases. The germline CDR1 and CDR2 sequences are LGHNA and YNFKEQ. The CDR3 consists of 16 residues. V lost 1 base and J lost 13; bases outside the gene matches: 9. CDR3 loop: CASSQAGTSGGADQFF. CDR3 bases: TGTGCCAGCAGCCAAGCCGGGACTAGCGGGGGAGCCGATCAGTTCTTC.

The genes are TRBV27 and TRBJ2-1; the match to TRBD1 covers 10 bases. Trimming at V came to 6 bases and at J to 9 bases, leaving 11 bases not matched to a gene. The CDR3 is made up of 15 amino acids. Germline CDR1 and CDR2: MNHEY and SMNVEV (reference sequence). DNA of the CDR3: TGTGCCAGCAGAAGCGGGACAGGGGTTGGTGGTGAGCAGTTCTTC. Protein: CASRSGTGVGGEQFF.

This clone came up a few times. The chain couples TRBV6-1 to TRBJ1-1; 10 bases agree with TRBD1. CDR3 length equals 15 residues. Unmatched junction bases numbered 4, after V lost 6 bases and J lost 0 bases. The germline CDR1 and CDR2 sequences are MNHNS and SASEGT. The CDR3: CASRLGQGVNTEAFF. The CDR3 DNA is TGTGCCAGCAGACTAGGACAGGGGGTGAACACTGAAGCTTTCTTT.

The chain has TRBV6-5 and TRBJ1-6, with 8 bases aligning to TRBD1. CDR3 length equals 15 residues. The ends lost 9 bases at V and 8 bases at J; junction bases unmatched: 12. Per the germline V gene, CDR1 is MNHEY and CDR2 is SVGAGI. The CDR3 is CASLTGTGGHSPLHF. Written as DNA, the CDR3 is TGTGCCAGTCTTACCGGGACAGGAGGACATTCACCCCTCCACTTT.

For this clone: The CDR3 does not end in the conserved phenylalanine or tryptophan, so this is likely a read error. It is unclear where the CDR3 begins or ends on the DNA, so no DNA is shown, and the CDR3 is as TCRdb lists it. V is TRBV7-9 and J is TRBJ2-3; the DNA was not used to check the table's D call, TRBD1. Termini included, the CDR3 measures 12 amino acids. The germline V gene has CDR1 SEHNR and CDR2 FQNEAQ (reference sequence). CDR3 protein: CASSLGDRVETL.

The rearrangement uses TRBV18 and TRBJ2-7; TRBD1 matches at 7 bases. The length of the CDR3 is 13 residues. V shed 3 bases and J 5 bases; nucleotides not matched to a gene: 4. Germline assignment: CDR1 KGHSH and CDR2 LQKENI. The CDR3 spells CASSPGQGDEQYF. As DNA, the CDR3 is TGTGCCAGCTCACCGGGGCAGGGGGACGAGCAGTACTTC. Combining the CDR3 with reference TRBV18 and TRBJ2-7 gives the whole variable domain NAGVMQNPRHLVRRRGQEARLRCSPMKGHSHVYWYRQLPEEGLKFMVYLQKENIIDESGMPKERFSAEFPKEGPSILRIQQVVRGDSAAYFCASSPGQGDEQYFGPGTRLTVT.

The V and J genes are TRBV11-2 and TRBJ2-1; maybe TRBD2 (5 bases). This CDR3 has 18 amino acids. The germline CDR1 and CDR2 sequences are SGHAT and FQNNGV. V was trimmed by 1 base and J by 0 bases, leaving 16 bases between them. For the CDR3, the DNA is TGTGCCAGCAGCTTAGCTGGTAGCGCTCCCCGCTCCTACAATGAGCAGTTCTTC. Translating it yields CASSLAGSAPRSYNEQFF.

DNA of the CDR3: TGTGCCAGCAGCTATTCCCCCGGGACAGTTTACGAGCAGTACTTC. It encodes CASSYSPGTVYEQYF. The rearrangement links TRBV7-3 to TRBJ2-7; TRBD1 aligns across 7 bases. The V segment lost 4 bases and the J segment 4 bases; nucleotides outside the gene matches: 10. This CDR3 has 15 amino acids. The germline gives CDR1 SGHTA, CDR2 FQGTGA.

The rearrangement joins TRBV2 to TRBJ2-3, with a weak D call TRBD2 (5 bases). Trimming cost V 4 bases and J 2 bases, with 10 bases left between them. Germline V gene sequence: CDR1 SNHLY, CDR2 FYNNEI. This CDR3 has 14 residues. This CDR3 reads CASSARGHTDTQYF. CDR3 coding DNA: TGTGCCAGCAGTGCACGGGGTCACACAGATACGCAGTATTTT.

The gene calls are TRBV19 and TRBJ2-7; TRBD2 is a possible D gene (5 bases). Looked up from germline, CDR1 is LNHDA and CDR2 is SQIVND (reference sequence). With 6 bases removed from V and 2 bases from J, the gap between germline ends came to 17 bases. The CDR3 has 15 residues. The CDR3 region is CASREEAGRTYEQYF. In DNA, the CDR3 is TGTGCCAGTAGGGAGGAGGCTGGGCGGACCTACGAGCAGTACTTC.

This sequence joins TRBV27 and TRBJ1-5; D perhaps matches TRBD1 (5 bases). The V end lost 0 bases, the J end lost 5 bases, and 11 bases lay between the germline ends. CDR3 size: 15 residues. Germline loops: CDR1 MNHEY, CDR2 SMNVEV (reference sequence). The CDR3 region is CASSLSGTPDQPQHF. DNA for the CDR3: TGTGCCAGCAGTTTATCGGGGACTCCCGATCAGCCCCAGCATTTT.